One and the same sample provided the 29 T cell receptor beta chains below, sequenced in a study of PD-1 blockade in classical Hodgkin lymphoma (TCRdb year 2020). What the time point label conveys for this sample: cycle 2 day 1 (C2D1) of nivolumab. Every trial patient had relapsed following autologous stem cell transplantation, and prior brentuximab vedotin exposure was what differed among cohorts A, B and C. Library prep was done by the immunoSEQ multiplex PCR assay. TCRdb holds this immuneACCESS table with in-frame rearrangements only. Some clones are missing; in checked studies, unresolved V genes explain under half, and the rest has no known cause. Within this sample are 95,000 to 100,000 clones, with approximately 90% of them counted one time only. The ten most abundant clones make up more than 6.5% of the sample. The specimen was peripheral blood mononuclear cells (PBMCs), collected before the second cycle of nivolumab. Receptors were obtained from a human donor with classical Hodgkin lymphoma.

This chain joins TRBV9 and TRBJ2-2; D is uncertain. Germline CDR1 and CDR2: SGDLS and YYNGEE. With 0 bases removed from V and 1 base from J, the gap between germline ends came to 1 base. The CDR3 is 13 amino acids. The CDR3 region is CASSVENTGELFF. CDR3 sequence (DNA): TGTGCCAGCAGCGTAGAGAACACCGGGGAGCTGTTTTTT. Full variable domain (rest looked up from reference TRBV9 and TRBJ2-2): DSGVTQTPKHLITATGQRVTLRCSPRSGDLSVYWYQQSLDQGLQFLIQYYNGEERAKGNILERFSAQQFPDLHSELNLSSLELGDSALYFCASSVENTGELFFGEGSRLTVL.

The chain uses TRBV10-1 and TRBJ1-1; tentative D call: TRBD1 (5 bases). CDR3 size: 15 residues. The V end was cut by 0 bases, the J end by 1 base, with 9 bases between. The germline V gene encodes CDR1 WNHNN and CDR2 SYGVQD (reference sequence). CDR3 DNA sequence: TGCGCCAGCAGTGAGTCCCGGGACTGGAACACTGAAGCTTTCTTT. It is translated as CASSESRDWNTEAFF.

The chain uses TRBV5-6 and TRBJ1-4, with no clear D. The CDR3 is 14 amino acids. The ends were cut back, 2 bases at V and 2 bases at J, with 7 bases in the middle. The germline V gene has CDR1 SGHDT and CDR2 YYEEEE. In nucleotides, the CDR3 is TGTGCCAGCAGCTTCCTACAGACTAATGAAAAACTGTTTTTT. It codes for CASSFLQTNEKLFF.

The V gene is TRBV7-8, the J gene TRBJ2-3; TRBD2 is a possible D gene (7 bases). The CDR3 sequence is 16 residues long. Germline CDR1 reads SGHVS; CDR2 reads FQNEAQ. The V end lost 5 bases, the J end lost 5 bases, and 20 bases lay between the germline ends. CDR3 in DNA: TGTGCCAGCAGCCCCTGGGGTAGGGGAGGGGGAGATACGCAGTATTTT. Encoded protein: CASSPWGRGGGDTQYF. The full variable domain, with the rest looked up from reference TRBV7-8 and TRBJ2-3, is GAGVSQSPRYKVAKRGQDVALRCDPISGHVSLFWYQQALGQGPEFLTYFQNEAQLDKSGLPSDRFFAERPEGSVSTLKIQRTQQEDSAVYLCASSPWGRGGGDTQYFGPGTRLTVL.

The V gene is TRBV7-9, the J gene TRBJ1-1; perhaps TRBD1 as D (5 bases). CDR3 length: 14 residues. The V and J ends lost 5 bases and 8 bases respectively, with 18 bases between them. Germline CDR1 reads SEHNR; CDR2 reads FQNEAQ (reference sequence). The CDR3 region is CASSRQRSSPEAFF. CDR3 in DNA: TGTGCCAGCAGCCGACAGCGGAGCTCCCCGGAAGCTTTCTTT.

CDR3 DNA: TGTGCCGTCAGCGGGGGATCCCAAGAGACCCAGTACTTC. The encoded protein is CAVSGGSQETQYF. V is TRBV5-4 and J is TRBJ2-5; 8 nucleotides line up with TRBD2. CDR1 and CDR2 from the germline V gene are SGHNT and YYREEE (reference sequence). J gave up 1 base and V 10 bases, and 6 bases lay outside the gene matches. CDR3 length: 13 amino acids.

This rearrangement joins TRBV7-6 to TRBJ1-6; TRBD1 is a possible D gene (6 bases). Deletions cut 0 bases from V and 4 bases from J, with 7 bases between. Germline V gene lookup returns CDR1 SGHVS and CDR2 FNYEAQ. This CDR3 has 15 amino acids. Written as DNA, the CDR3 is TGTGCCAGCAGCTTAGCAGGGGGTTATAATTCACCCCTCCACTTT. This codes for CASSLAGGYNSPLHF.

This sequence joins TRBV29-1 and TRBJ1-1; unclear D gene. Germline values: CDR1 SQVTM, CDR2 ANQGSEA. CDR3 length equals 13 residues. Between the trimmed V and J ends, which lost 7 bases and 2 bases, there was a span of 14 bases. As DNA, the CDR3 is TGCAGCGACAAGCCAGAACGAAACACTGAAGCTTTCTTT. Translated, it gives CSDKPERNTEAFF. The complete variable domain, with remaining parts taken from reference TRBV29-1 and TRBJ1-1, reads SAVISQKPSRDICQRGTSLTIQCQVDSQVTMMFWYRQQPGQSLTLIATANQGSEATYESGFVIDKFPISRPNLTFSTLTVSNMSPEDSSIYLCSDKPERNTEAFFGQGTRLTVV.

V is TRBV18 and J is TRBJ2-7; D may be TRBD1 (5 bases). Trimming removed 4 bases at V and 2 bases at J, with 15 bases between. CDR3 length: 15 amino acids. From germline, CDR1 is KGHSH and CDR2 LQKENI. The CDR3 region has the DNA TGTGCCAGCTCACTTTCAGGGCCTCCAGCCTACGAGCAGTACTTC. It translates to CASSLSGPPAYEQYF.

This clone was counted a single time. The rearrangement uses TRBV10-3 and TRBJ2-3; 8 bases match TRBD1. V was clipped by 5 bases and J by 2 bases; unmatched bases: 12. CDR3 length: 17 residues. Germline loops: CDR1 ENHRY, CDR2 SYGVKD. CDR3 nucleotide sequence: TGTGCCATCAGTCTAGACGGACAGGGAGGTGCCACAGATACGCAGTATTTT. This encodes CAISLDGQGGATDTQYF.

The chain links TRBV14 to TRBJ2-5, with 12 bases matching TRBD2. Per the germline V gene, CDR1 is SGHDN and CDR2 is FVKESK. This CDR3 region has 17 residues. After removal of 2 bases from V and 5 bases from J, the junction contained 9 bases not matched to a gene. The chain's CDR3 is CASSQLAGGPRKETQYF. CDR3 in DNA: TGTGCCAGCAGCCAACTAGCGGGGGGGCCTAGGAAGGAGACCCAGTACTTC.

This chain uses TRBV18 with TRBJ2-7; D is ambiguous. The germline V gene encodes CDR1 KGHSH and CDR2 LQKENI. V was trimmed by 1 base and J by 2 bases, leaving 3 bases between them. The CDR3 extends over 12 amino acids. The CDR3 here is CASSPRAYEQYF. CDR3 DNA: TGTGCCAGCTCACCACGGGCCTACGAGCAGTACTTC. Full variable domain (remainder filled in from reference TRBV18 and TRBJ2-7): NAGVMQNPRHLVRRRGQEARLRCSPMKGHSHVYWYRQLPEEGLKFMVYLQKENIIDESGMPKERFSAEFPKEGPSILRIQQVVRGDSAAYFCASSPRAYEQYFGPGTRLTVT.

In this sample, this clone turned up a few times. The gene calls are TRBV19 and TRBJ1-1, with D possibly matching TRBD1 (6 bases). Germline CDR1 reads LNHDA; CDR2 reads SQIVND (reference sequence). With 8 bases removed from V and 4 bases from J, the gap between germline ends came to 17 bases. The CDR3 has 14 residues. CDR3 in DNA: TGTGCCAGTCGATCACAGGGCGGGAGCACTGAAGCTTTCTTT. It codes for CASRSQGGSTEAFF. The full variable domain, in which reference TRBV19 and TRBJ1-1 provide the parts outside the CDR3, is DGGITQSPKYLFRKEGQNVTLSCEQNLNHDAMYWYRQDPGQGLRLIYYSQIVNDFQKGDIAEGYSVSREKKESFPLTVTSAQKNPTAFYLCASRSQGGSTEAFFGQGTRLTVV.

CDR3: CASNSPSRWFEAFF. The DNA of the CDR3 is TGTGCCAGCAACTCACCCTCTAGATGGTTTGAAGCTTTCTTT. The gene calls are TRBV7-2 and TRBJ1-1, with D hard to call. V was pared by 7 bases and J by 7 bases, with 19 bases between. Germline V CDR1 and CDR2: SGHTA, FQGNSA. The CDR3 consists of 14 residues.

The rearrangement joins TRBV30 to TRBJ1-2; 9 positions agree with TRBD1. The CDR3 contains 15 residues. The germline V gene has CDR1 GTSNPN and CDR2 SVGIG (reference sequence). After removal of 1 base from V and 7 bases from J, the junction contained 10 bases not matched to a gene. The CDR3 bases are TGTGCCTGGAGTGGGACAGGGGCCCTCGGGGGTGGCTACACCTTC. Translating it yields CAWSGTGALGGGYTF.

The chain recombines TRBV30 with TRBJ1-1; possibly TRBD1 for D (5 bases). The germline gives CDR1 GTSNPN, CDR2 SVGIG (reference sequence). Trimming removed 1 base at V and 7 bases at J, with 13 bases between. The CDR3 length is 13 residues. In DNA, the CDR3 is TGTGCCTGGAGTGCCGGGGCGGCCCTTGAAGCTTTCTTT. Its protein product is CAWSAGAALEAFF.

This chain connects TRBV6-4 to TRBJ2-7; 10 bases match TRBD1. The J segment lost 5 bases and the V segment lost 4 bases, leaving 5 bases of the junction unmatched. The germline gives CDR1 MRHNA, CDR2 SNTAGT. This CDR3 is built from 14 residues. CDR3 nucleotides: TGTGCCAGCAGTGCCTCGACAGGGGGCCACGAGCAGTACTTC. Translating it yields CASSASTGGHEQYF.

This clone was detected once. The chain carries TRBV27 and TRBJ1-5; 10 bases align to TRBD1. CDR1 is MNHEY, CDR2 SMNVEV, per germline (reference sequence). This CDR3 spans 19 amino acids. V was pared by 2 bases and J by 0 bases, with 10 bases of the junction left unmatched. The CDR3 sequence: CASSLIPPGQGYSNQPQHF. CDR3 nucleotide sequence: TGTGCCAGCAGTTTAATCCCACCGGGACAGGGGTATAGCAATCAGCCCCAGCATTTT.

The chain recombines TRBV20-1 with TRBJ2-3; D is undetermined. V was pared by 5 bases and J by 2 bases, with 5 bases between. From germline, CDR1 is DFQATT and CDR2 SNEGSKA (reference sequence). The length of the CDR3 is 11 residues. The CDR3 spells CSAEHTDTQYF. CDR3 coding DNA: TGCAGTGCTGAGCACACAGATACGCAGTATTTT.

This clone was counted once. The J gene is TRBJ2-1, the V gene TRBV11-2; 8 nucleotides line up with TRBD2. This CDR3 has 15 amino acids. V gave up 7 bases and J gave up 10 bases; unmatched junction bases: 15. Germline V lookup: CDR1 SGHAT, CDR2 FQNNGV. In DNA, the CDR3 is TGTGCCAGCACTACACTCACTCGGCGGGGGGAGGAGCAGTTCTTC. Translating gives CASTTLTRRGEEQFF. Filled out from reference TRBV11-2 and TRBJ2-1, the complete variable domain reads EAGVAQSPRYKIIEKRQSVAFWCNPISGHATLYWYQQILGQGPKLLIQFQNNGVVDDSQLPKDRFSAERLKGVDSTLKIQPAKLEDSAVYLCASTTLTRRGEEQFFGPGTRLTVL.

V gene TRBV5-6 combines with J gene TRBJ2-5; D not certain. Germline CDR1 SGHDT, CDR2 YYEEEE. The CDR3 spans 12 residues. V lost 2 bases and J 0 bases, leaving 2 bases between the germline ends. CDR3: CASSFYQETQYF. The CDR3 DNA reads TGTGCCAGCAGCTTCTACCAAGAGACCCAGTACTTC.

The chain combines TRBV6-5 with TRBJ1-5, with a tentative D call TRBD1 (5 bases). The V gene's germline CDR1 is MNHEY and CDR2 SVGAGI. The CDR3 consists of 14 residues. Trimming shortened V by 6 bases and J by 3 bases, and 12 bases separated the two germline ends. In DNA form, the CDR3 reads TGTGCCAGCAGCCGAGACAGAAACAATCAGCCCCAGCATTTT. It encodes CASSRDRNNQPQHF.

This clone came up a few times. The chain combines TRBV11-2 with TRBJ1-6; possibly TRBD1 for D (5 bases). Per the germline V gene, CDR1 is SGHAT and CDR2 is FQNNGV. This CDR3 is built from 15 residues. With 5 bases removed from V and 8 bases from J, the gap between germline ends came to 16 bases. The CDR3 coding sequence is TGTGCCAGCAGCCCTAGGGACCTTGAGTATTCACCCCTCCACTTT. Protein product: CASSPRDLEYSPLHF.

CDR3 amino acids: CASSIGGDGEKLFF. The DNA for the CDR3 is TGTGCCAGTAGTATAGGTGGAGATGGTGAAAAACTGTTTTTT. This chain links TRBV19 with TRBJ1-4; no firm D call. The CDR3 is 14 amino acids. Deletions cut 1 base from V and 7 bases from J, with 10 bases between. Germline CDR1 reads LNHDA; CDR2 reads SQIVND (reference sequence).

The genes are TRBV6-6 and TRBJ2-5; D unclear. Trimming left V 0 bases short and J 2 bases short, with 10 bases between. There are 15 residues in the CDR3. Germline V CDR1 and CDR2: MNHNY, SVGAGI (reference sequence). The CDR3 region has the DNA TGTGCCAGCAGTTACTCCAGGACCAGACAAGAGACCCAGTACTTC. Translated, it gives CASSYSRTRQETQYF.

The chain carries TRBV7-9 and TRBJ2-7; D is possibly TRBD1 or TRBD2 (5 bases each). This CDR3 contains 14 residues. The ends were cut back, 6 bases at V and 5 bases at J, with 17 bases in the middle. CDR1 is SEHNR and CDR2 is FQNEAQ in the germline V gene (reference sequence). CDR3 in amino acids: CASSPRGSEHEQYF. In DNA, the CDR3 is TGTGCCAGCAGTCCGAGGGGTTCAGAGCACGAGCAGTACTTC.

This chain joins TRBV30 and TRBJ1-5; possibly TRBD1 for D (5 bases). Trimming stripped 0 bases from V and 0 bases from J, with 21 bases between. Looked up from germline, CDR1 is GTSNPN and CDR2 is SVGIG (reference sequence). There are 19 residues in the CDR3. The CDR3, as DNA: TGTGCCTGGAGTGTGCCCCGACAGCCCTCCCCCTATAGCAATCAGCCCCAGCATTTT. Its translation: CAWSVPRQPSPYSNQPQHF.

V and J are TRBV5-6 and TRBJ1-2, with D possibly being TRBD1 (5 bases). The CDR3 extends over 14 amino acids. Germline V CDR1 and CDR2: SGHDT, YYEEEE. V lost 5 bases to trimming and J lost 4 bases, with 15 bases between them. CDR3 sequence reads: CASSRDPAAYGYTF. The CDR3 DNA sequence: TGTGCCAGCAGTAGGGACCCCGCGGCCTATGGCTACACCTTC.

This chain uses TRBV4-2 with TRBJ1-5; no definite D call. Germline loops: CDR1 LGHNA, CDR2 YNFKEQ. V was pared by 3 bases and J by 10 bases, with 16 bases between. CDR3 length: 14 residues. The CDR3 sequence is CASSHESEISPQHF. For the CDR3, the DNA is TGTGCCAGCAGCCACGAGTCGGAAATCAGCCCCCAGCATTTT.